The 11 T cell receptor beta chains given below trace back to one sample, sequenced in a study of OX40 agonist ivuxolimab in advanced cancers. The assay was immunoSEQ multiplex PCR, and TCRdb's table has in-frame clones only and misses some. The sample consists of 30,000 to 35,000 clones, 65% to 85% of them appearing once. Sequenced here: CD4+ or CD8+ T cells sorted from blood, sampled in a trial of the OX40 agonist ivuxolimab. These receptors were taken from an adult with an advanced solid tumor such as melanoma, head and neck, liver or kidney cancer.

The sample holds one count of this clone. The chain carries TRBV7-2 and TRBJ2-2; D is uncertain. The germline V gene has CDR1 SGHTA and CDR2 FQGNSA. The CDR3 covers 13 residues. With 2 bases removed from V and 5 bases from J, the gap between germline ends came to 6 bases. The CDR3 nucleotides read TGTGCCAGCAGCTTACCTGGAACCGGGGAGCTGTTTTTT. This sequence encodes CASSLPGTGELFF.

The chain couples TRBV2 to TRBJ2-1; D not resolved. There are 12 residues in the CDR3. Trimming removed 6 bases from V and 9 bases from J, with 12 bases in between. CDR1 SNHLY and CDR2 FYNNEI come from the germline V gene. The CDR3 nucleotides read TGTGCCAGCAGGATTACCGGTGGTGAGCAGTTCTTC. It is translated as CASRITGGEQFF.

The chain links TRBV30 to TRBJ2-7; the D is unclear. This CDR3 has 14 residues. Trimming cost V 2 bases and J 6 bases, with 17 bases left between them. Per the germline V gene, CDR1 is GTSNPN and CDR2 is SVGIG (reference sequence). CDR3 nucleotide sequence: TGTGCCTGGAGTAAGGACCTCCAGGCTGTCGAGCAGTACTTC. Its translation is CAWSKDLQAVEQYF. The full variable domain, its missing parts supplied by reference TRBV30 and TRBJ2-7, is SQTIHQWPATLVQPVGSPLSLECTVEGTSNPNLYWYRQAAGRGLQLLFYSVGIGQISSEVPQNLSASRPQDRQFILSSKKLLLSDSGFYLCAWSKDLQAVEQYFGPGTRLTVT.

This clone has a handful of counts. The chain uses TRBV5-6 and TRBJ2-2; D remains ambiguous. There are 13 residues in the CDR3. Germline assignment: CDR1 SGHDT and CDR2 YYEEEE. Trimming left V 4 bases short and J 1 base short, with 5 bases between. CDR3 DNA: TGTGCCAGCAGCAGGATGAACACCGGGGAGCTGTTTTTT. Residues: CASSRMNTGELFF.

The chain joins TRBV28 to TRBJ2-1; possibly TRBD1 for D (5 bases). The CDR3 consists of 14 residues. Per the germline V gene, CDR1 is MDHEN and CDR2 is SYDVKM. V shed 1 base and J shed 4 bases, with 8 bases lying between them. The CDR3 DNA reads TGTGCCAGCAGTTTATCAGGGCAGTACAATGAGCAGTTCTTC. Its protein product is CASSLSGQYNEQFF.

This chain uses TRBV18 with TRBJ2-4; D assignment may be TRBD1 or TRBD2 (5 bases each). The CDR3 has 14 residues. CDR1 and CDR2 (germline): KGHSH, LQKENI. The V end was cut by 3 bases, the J end by 6 bases, with 12 bases between. In nucleotides, the CDR3 is TGTGCCAGCTCACCCGGAGCAGGGAGAAACATTCAGTACTTC. Its protein product is CASSPGAGRNIQYF.

This rearrangement joins TRBV28 to TRBJ2-7, with D unresolved. This CDR3 spans 13 amino acids. From germline, CDR1 is MDHEN and CDR2 SYDVKM. The V end lost 7 bases, the J end lost 4 bases, and 14 bases lay between the germline ends. CDR3 DNA sequence: TGTGCCAGCACCGCCGGGTTTCTGTACGAGCAGTACTTC. Protein sequence: CASTAGFLYEQYF.

This chain joins TRBV4-1 and TRBJ2-5; 11 bases are shared with TRBD2. The CDR3 is 17 residues long. Trimming cost V 5 bases and J 3 bases; bases outside gene matches: 11. CDR1 is MGHRA, CDR2 YSYEKL, per germline. CDR3 sequence (DNA): TGCGCCAGCAGCTTAAAGGGGACTAGCGGATTAAAAGAGACCCAGTACTTC. Translated: CASSLKGTSGLKETQYF.

The chain joins TRBV30 to TRBJ1-2; D call uncertain. This CDR3 contains 14 residues. The germline CDR1 and CDR2 sequences are GTSNPN and SVGIG (reference sequence). The CDR3 nucleotides read TGTACCTTTAATTTGGGCCCCATCAACTATGGCTACACCTTC. Translation: CTFNLGPINYGYTF.

The table lists this clone with a few counts. J is TRBJ2-7 and V is TRBV5-1; D remains ambiguous. With 0 bases removed from V and 3 bases from J, the gap between germline ends came to 7 bases. CDR3 length equals 13 residues. Germline lookup yields CDR1 SGHRS and CDR2 YFSETQ. As DNA, the CDR3 is TGCGCCAGCAGCTTGGAGCCCCTCTACGAGCAGTACTTC. Translation gives CASSLEPLYEQYF.

This rearrangement joins TRBV5-4 to TRBJ1-4; tentatively, D is TRBD1 (6 bases). Deletions cut 4 bases from V and 5 bases from J, with 12 bases between. The germline CDR1 and CDR2 sequences are SGHNT and YYREEE (reference sequence). The CDR3 sequence is 14 residues long. The DNA for the CDR3 is TGTGCCAGCAGCCGTACAGGGCCGAATGAAAAACTGTTTTTT. Its protein product is CASSRTGPNEKLFF.